Presented here are 18 T cell receptor beta chains from one specimen sequenced in a study of shared clonotypes between healthy human individuals. Produced via immunoSEQ multiplex PCR; TCRdb's table is partial and in-frame only. The top ten hold 0.35% to 0.45% of the sample, which has 2 million to 2.5 million clones, approximately 95% seen once. Sequenced sample: naive CD4+ T cells from PBMCs. Subset here: CD45RA+ positively selected. These receptors came from a man younger than 35 in good health. Some clones in this sample may be carry-over from other donors' samples.

A single count supports this clone. CDR3 protein: CASSSAGTTRSPLHF. CDR3 in DNA: TGTGCCAGCAGCTCAGCCGGGACTACGCGGTCACCCCTCCACTTT. This sequence joins TRBV7-2 and TRBJ1-6, with a possible D match to TRBD1 (5 bases). The CDR3 contains 15 residues. The V gene lost 4 bases and the J gene lost 10 bases, with 17 bases spanning the gap. CDR1 and CDR2 from the germline V gene are SGHTA and FQGNSA.

The chain uses TRBV4-2 and TRBJ1-2; TRBD1 is a possible D gene (5 bases). V gave up 0 bases and J gave up 4 bases, with 9 bases separating them. This CDR3 region has 14 residues. Germline CDR1 is LGHNA and CDR2 is YNFKEQ. Written as DNA, the CDR3 is TGTGCCAGCAGCCAAGACAGGGAGTCCTATGGCTACACCTTC. Translated, it gives CASSQDRESYGYTF.

The chain links TRBV7-6 to TRBJ2-7, with 10 bases aligning to TRBD1. J lost 2 bases, V lost 2 bases, and 9 bases had no gene match. Germline V lookup: CDR1 SGHVS, CDR2 FNYEAQ. The CDR3 extends over 17 amino acids. CDR3 DNA sequence: TGTGCCAGCAGCTTAATCCCCGGACAGGGGGTTACCTACGAGCAGTACTTC. Encoded protein: CASSLIPGQGVTYEQYF.

This chain's CDR3 is CASSESRTRGEKLFF. The CDR3, as DNA: TGTGCCAGCAGTGAATCCCGGACCAGGGGTGAAAAACTGTTTTTT. This rearrangement joins TRBV25-1 to TRBJ1-4, with D possibly matching TRBD1 (6 bases). The CDR3 totals 15 residues. Germline assignment: CDR1 MGHDK and CDR2 SYGVNS. The ends were cut back, 1 base at V and 7 bases at J, with 13 bases in the middle. Combining the CDR3 with reference TRBV25-1 and TRBJ1-4 gives the whole variable domain EADIYQTPRYLVIGTGKKITLECSQTMGHDKMYWYQQDPGMELHLIHYSYGVNSTEKGDLSSESTVSRIRTEHFPLTLESARPSHTSQYLCASSESRTRGEKLFFGSGTQLSVL.

The chain couples TRBV11-2 to TRBJ2-7; the D gene could be TRBD1 or TRBD2 (5 bases each). The CDR3 consists of 15 residues. Germline V gives CDR1 SGHAT, CDR2 FQNNGV. The V end was cut by 3 bases, the J end by 4 bases, with 16 bases between. This CDR3 is CASSFYRDEGYEQYF. The CDR3 region has the DNA TGTGCCAGCAGCTTTTACCGGGACGAGGGTTACGAGCAGTACTTC.

This sequence joins TRBV5-1 and TRBJ2-6; D gene uncertain. Germline CDR1 and CDR2: SGHRS and YFSETQ. This CDR3 has 15 residues. The ends were cut back, 4 bases at V and 2 bases at J, with 10 bases in the middle. The CDR3, as DNA: TGCGCCAGCAGCGCCATCGAGGCTGGGGCCAACGTCCTGACTTTC. Translated, it gives CASSAIEAGANVLTF. The full variable domain, with the rest looked up from reference TRBV5-1 and TRBJ2-6, is KAGVTQTPRYLIKTRGQQVTLSCSPISGHRSVSWYQQTPGQGLQFLFEYFSETQRNKGNFPGRFSGRQFSNSRSEMNVSTLELGDSALYLCASSAIEAGANVLTFGAGSRLTVL.

The chain is built from TRBV2 and TRBJ2-1; a possible D gene is TRBD1 (5 bases). Deletions cut 2 bases from V and 4 bases from J, with 15 bases between. CDR1 and CDR2 (germline): SNHLY, FYNNEI. The CDR3 has 16 residues. This CDR3 reads CASSEQGMMGYNEQFF. Here the CDR3 DNA reads TGTGCCAGCAGTGAACAGGGCATGATGGGATACAATGAGCAGTTCTTC.

A note on this clone: The junction departs from germline at one end; a sequencing error may be responsible. The rearrangement uses TRBV29-1 and TRBJ2-3, with D perhaps matching TRBD1 (5 bases). Germline V CDR1 and CDR2: SQVTM, ANQGSEA. The CDR3 is made up of 12 amino acids. CDR3 DNA sequence: TGCAGCGTGGAAGGGGTCACAGATACGCAGTATTTT. The encoded protein is CSVEGVTDTQYF.

The chain links TRBV5-1 to TRBJ2-5, with 12 bases identical to TRBD2. This CDR3 has 16 residues. The V gene end was trimmed by 2 bases and the J gene end by 0 bases; junction bases not matched to a gene: 2. Germline values: CDR1 SGHRS, CDR2 YFSETQ. CDR3 residues: CASSLRTSGNQETQYF. CDR3 coding DNA: TGCGCCAGCAGCTTACGGACTAGCGGGAACCAAGAGACCCAGTACTTC.

On this clone: The sample carries other DNA sequences with the same CDR3. The chain joins TRBV29-1 to TRBJ1-1; a weak D match, TRBD1 (6 bases). Germline V gene sequence: CDR1 SQVTM, CDR2 ANQGSEA. The CDR3 covers 11 residues. Trimming stripped 4 bases from V and 5 bases from J, with 8 bases between. The CDR3 DNA reads TGCAGCGTTGGGGGGGCAACTGAAGCTTTCTTT. Amino acid sequence: CSVGGATEAFF.

This clone appeared a single time. The chain has TRBV7-3 and TRBJ2-3; tentative D call: TRBD2 (5 bases). The CDR3 covers 13 residues. The germline V gene has CDR1 SGHTA and CDR2 FQGTGA. V lost 4 bases, J lost 7 bases, and 12 bases lay in between. The CDR3 here is CASSSEDSNTQYF. CDR3 DNA: TGTGCCAGCAGCTCCGAGGACTCGAATACGCAGTATTTT.

The chain has TRBV9 and TRBJ2-3, with unresolved D. The V end lost 3 bases, the J end lost 4 bases, and 6 bases lay between the germline ends. The CDR3 has 12 residues. Germline CDR1 SGDLS, CDR2 YYNGEE. CDR3 nucleotides: TGTGCCAGCAGCGGGAATGCAGATACGCAGTATTTT. Amino acids: CASSGNADTQYF.

To note about this clone: Germline is not matched at one junction end, which may reflect a read error. This chain uses TRBV11-2 with TRBJ2-2; D gene unclear. This CDR3 is 15 amino acids long. Germline lookup yields CDR1 SGHAT and CDR2 FQNNGV. The CDR3 protein is CASTLGVGYTGELFF. The CDR3 DNA sequence: TGTGCCAGCACCTTAGGTGTTGGGTACACCGGGGAGCTGTTTTTT.

This chain connects TRBV5-1 to TRBJ2-5; D remains unclear. The CDR3 sequence is 15 residues long. Per germline, CDR1 SGHRS and CDR2 YFSETQ. With 4 bases removed from V and 5 bases from J, the gap between germline ends came to 18 bases. The chain's CDR3 is CASSHDRRSRETQYF. CDR3 nucleotide sequence: TGCGCCAGCAGCCACGATCGACGAAGTCGGGAGACCCAGTACTTC.

V gene TRBV15 combines with J gene TRBJ2-3; D unresolved. The CDR3 spans 14 residues. Germline CDR1 is LNHNV and CDR2 is YYDKDF (reference sequence). V was pared by 1 base and J by 1 base, with 6 bases between. In DNA form, the CDR3 reads TGTGCCACCAGCAGAGGCGCTCGCACAGATACGCAGTATTTT. This gives the protein CATSRGARTDTQYF.

The chain couples TRBV4-1 to TRBJ2-1; TRBD2 matches at 10 bases. Germline assignment: CDR1 MGHRA and CDR2 YSYEKL. The CDR3 contains 17 residues. Trimming cost V 4 bases and J 5 bases; bases outside gene matches: 11. CDR3 sequence reads: CASSRRELAGGNNEQFF. The CDR3 DNA sequence: TGCGCCAGCAGCCGAAGAGAGTTAGCGGGAGGTAACAATGAGCAGTTCTTC.

V usage is TRBV18 and J usage is TRBJ2-1, with 9 positions matching TRBD1. The germline gives CDR1 KGHSH, CDR2 LQKENI. The CDR3 length is 16 residues. V was clipped by 3 bases and J by 8 bases; unmatched bases: 11. DNA for the CDR3: TGTGCCAGCTCACCTGTTCCGGGACAGGGTTTCGATGAGCAGTTCTTC. This encodes CASSPVPGQGFDEQFF. Using reference TRBV18 and TRBJ2-1 for the parts outside the CDR3, the full variable domain is NAGVMQNPRHLVRRRGQEARLRCSPMKGHSHVYWYRQLPEEGLKFMVYLQKENIIDESGMPKERFSAEFPKEGPSILRIQQVVRGDSAAYFCASSPVPGQGFDEQFFGPGTRLTVL.

This rearrangement joins TRBV5-5 to TRBJ2-5; D remains ambiguous. The length of the CDR3 is 13 residues. CDR1 and CDR2 (germline): SGHKS, YYEKEE (reference sequence). Trimming removed 0 bases from V and 4 bases from J, with 7 bases in between. The CDR3 here is CASSLASRETQYF. In DNA, the CDR3 is TGTGCCAGCAGCTTGGCCAGTAGAGAGACCCAGTACTTC. Based on the CDR3 plus reference TRBV5-5 and TRBJ2-5, the full variable domain is DAGVTQSPTHLIKTRGQQVTLRCSPISGHKSVSWYQQVLGQGPQFIFQYYEKEERGRGNFPDRFSARQFPNYSSELNVNALLLGDSALYLCASSLASRETQYFGPGTRLLVL.